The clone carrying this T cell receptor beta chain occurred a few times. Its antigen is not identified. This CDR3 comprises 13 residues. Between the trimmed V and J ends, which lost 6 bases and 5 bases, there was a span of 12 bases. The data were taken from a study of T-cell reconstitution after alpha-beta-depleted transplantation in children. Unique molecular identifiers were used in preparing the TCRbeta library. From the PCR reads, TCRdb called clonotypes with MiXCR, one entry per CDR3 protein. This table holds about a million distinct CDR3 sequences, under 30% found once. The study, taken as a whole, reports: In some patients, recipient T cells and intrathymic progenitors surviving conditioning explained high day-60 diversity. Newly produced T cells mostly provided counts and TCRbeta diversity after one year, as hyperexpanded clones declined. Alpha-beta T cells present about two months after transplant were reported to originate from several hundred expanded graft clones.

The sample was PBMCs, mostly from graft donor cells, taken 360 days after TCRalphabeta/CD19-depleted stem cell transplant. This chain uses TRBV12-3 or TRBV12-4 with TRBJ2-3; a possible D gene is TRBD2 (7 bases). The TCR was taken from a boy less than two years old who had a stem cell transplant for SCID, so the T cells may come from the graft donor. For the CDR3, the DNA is TGTGCCAGCAGGGGGGGGCCTGGAGATACGCAGTATTTT. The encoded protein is CASRGGPGDTQYF.